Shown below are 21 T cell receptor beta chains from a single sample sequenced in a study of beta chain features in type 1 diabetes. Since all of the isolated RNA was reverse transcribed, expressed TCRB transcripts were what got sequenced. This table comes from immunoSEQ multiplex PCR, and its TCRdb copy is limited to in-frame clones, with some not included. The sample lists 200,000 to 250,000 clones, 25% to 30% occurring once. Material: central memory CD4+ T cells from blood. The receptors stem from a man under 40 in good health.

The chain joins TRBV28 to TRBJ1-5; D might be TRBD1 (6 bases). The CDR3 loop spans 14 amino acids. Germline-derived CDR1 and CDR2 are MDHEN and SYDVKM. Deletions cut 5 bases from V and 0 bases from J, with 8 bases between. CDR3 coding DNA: TGTGCCAGCAGTACAGGGTCTAGCAATCAGCCCCAGCATTTT. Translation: CASSTGSSNQPQHF. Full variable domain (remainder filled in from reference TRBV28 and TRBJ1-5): DVKVTQSSRYLVKRTGEKVFLECVQDMDHENMFWYRQDPGLGLRLIYFSYDVKMKEKGDIPEGYSVSREKKERFSLILESASTNQTSMYLCASSTGSSNQPQHFGDGTRLSIL.

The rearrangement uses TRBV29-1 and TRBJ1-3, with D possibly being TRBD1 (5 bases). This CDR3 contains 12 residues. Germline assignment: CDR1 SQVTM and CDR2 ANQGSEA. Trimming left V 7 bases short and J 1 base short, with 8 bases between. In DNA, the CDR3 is TGCAGCGCCCAGGGTTCTGGAAACACCATATATTTT. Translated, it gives CSAQGSGNTIYF. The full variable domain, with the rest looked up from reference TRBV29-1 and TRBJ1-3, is SAVISQKPSRDICQRGTSLTIQCQVDSQVTMMFWYRQQPGQSLTLIATANQGSEATYESGFVIDKFPISRPNLTFSTLTVSNMSPEDSSIYLCSAQGSGNTIYFGEGSWLTVV.

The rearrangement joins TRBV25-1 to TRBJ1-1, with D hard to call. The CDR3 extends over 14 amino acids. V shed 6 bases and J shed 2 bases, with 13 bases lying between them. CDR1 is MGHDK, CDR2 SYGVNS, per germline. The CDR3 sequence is CASSASRLNTEAFF. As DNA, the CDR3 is TGTGCCAGCAGCGCATCTCGGCTTAACACTGAAGCTTTCTTT.

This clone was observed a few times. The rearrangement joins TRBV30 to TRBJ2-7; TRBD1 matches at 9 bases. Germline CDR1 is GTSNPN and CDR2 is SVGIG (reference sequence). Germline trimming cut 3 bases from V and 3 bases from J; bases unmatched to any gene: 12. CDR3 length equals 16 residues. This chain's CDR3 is CAWSPRLRDRVYEQYF. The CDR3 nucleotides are TGTGCCTGGAGCCCCAGACTCCGGGACAGGGTCTACGAGCAGTACTTC.

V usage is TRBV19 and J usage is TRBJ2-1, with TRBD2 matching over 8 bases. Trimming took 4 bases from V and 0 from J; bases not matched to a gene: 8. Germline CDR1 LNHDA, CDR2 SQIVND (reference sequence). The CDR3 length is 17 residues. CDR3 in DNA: TGTGCCAGTAGTAAAGCGGGAGTTCCCAGCTCCTACAATGAGCAGTTCTTC. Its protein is CASSKAGVPSSYNEQFF.

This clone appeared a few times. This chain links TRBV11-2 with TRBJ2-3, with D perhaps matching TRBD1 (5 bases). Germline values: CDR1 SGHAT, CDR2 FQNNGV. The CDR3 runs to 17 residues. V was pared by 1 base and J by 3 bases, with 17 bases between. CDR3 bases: TGTGCCAGCAGCTTAGTAGGCAGGGTCAGAGGTACAGATACGCAGTATTTT. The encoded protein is CASSLVGRVRGTDTQYF.

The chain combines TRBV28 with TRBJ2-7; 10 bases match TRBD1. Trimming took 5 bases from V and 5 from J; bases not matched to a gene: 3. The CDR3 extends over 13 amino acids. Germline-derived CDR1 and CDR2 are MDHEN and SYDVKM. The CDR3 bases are TGTGCCAGCAGTGAGGACAGGGGGAACGAGCAGTACTTC. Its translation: CASSEDRGNEQYF.

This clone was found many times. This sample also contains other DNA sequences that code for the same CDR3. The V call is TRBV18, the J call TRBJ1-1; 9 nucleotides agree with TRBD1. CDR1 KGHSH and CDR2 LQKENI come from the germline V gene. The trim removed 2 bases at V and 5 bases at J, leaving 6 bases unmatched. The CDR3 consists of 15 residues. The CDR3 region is CASSPGRDRVTEAFF. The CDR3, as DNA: TGTGCCAGCTCACCAGGGCGGGACAGGGTAACTGAAGCTTTCTTT.

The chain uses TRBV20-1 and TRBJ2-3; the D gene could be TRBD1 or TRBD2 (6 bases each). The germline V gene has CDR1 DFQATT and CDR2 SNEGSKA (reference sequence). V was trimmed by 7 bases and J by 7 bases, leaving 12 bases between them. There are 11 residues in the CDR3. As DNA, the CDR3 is TGCAGTGTATCGGGGGCCTATACGCAGTATTTT. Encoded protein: CSVSGAYTQYF.

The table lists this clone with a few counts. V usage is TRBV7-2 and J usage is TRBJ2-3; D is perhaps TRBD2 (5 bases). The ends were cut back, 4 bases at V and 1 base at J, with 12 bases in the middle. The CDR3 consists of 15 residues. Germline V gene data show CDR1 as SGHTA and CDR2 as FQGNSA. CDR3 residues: CASSSRGLGTDTQYF. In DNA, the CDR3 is TGTGCCAGCAGCTCTAGAGGACTTGGCACAGATACGCAGTATTTT.

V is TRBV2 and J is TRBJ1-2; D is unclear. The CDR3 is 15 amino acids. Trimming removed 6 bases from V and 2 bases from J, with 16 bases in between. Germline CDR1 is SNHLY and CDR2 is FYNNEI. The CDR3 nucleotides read TGTGCCAGCAGGATGGATGGTGGGGAGAACTATGGCTACACCTTC. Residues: CASRMDGGENYGYTF. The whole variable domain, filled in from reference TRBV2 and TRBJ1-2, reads EPEVTQTPSHQVTQMGQEVILRCVPISNHLYFYWYRQILGQKVEFLVSFYNNEISEKSEIFDDQFSVERPDGSNFTLKIRSTKLEDSAMYFCASRMDGGENYGYTFGSGTRLTVV.

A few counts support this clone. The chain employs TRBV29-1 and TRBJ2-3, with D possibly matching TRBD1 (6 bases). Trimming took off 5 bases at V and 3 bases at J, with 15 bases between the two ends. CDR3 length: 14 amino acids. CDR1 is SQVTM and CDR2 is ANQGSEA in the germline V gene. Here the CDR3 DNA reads TGCAGCGTTCTGATGACAGGCCGGACAGATACGCAGTATTTT. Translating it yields CSVLMTGRTDTQYF.

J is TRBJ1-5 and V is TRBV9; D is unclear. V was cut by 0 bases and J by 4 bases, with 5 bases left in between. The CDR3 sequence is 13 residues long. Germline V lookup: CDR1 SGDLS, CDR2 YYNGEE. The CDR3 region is CASSVGVNQPQHF. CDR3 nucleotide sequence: TGTGCCAGCAGCGTAGGTGTAAATCAGCCCCAGCATTTT.

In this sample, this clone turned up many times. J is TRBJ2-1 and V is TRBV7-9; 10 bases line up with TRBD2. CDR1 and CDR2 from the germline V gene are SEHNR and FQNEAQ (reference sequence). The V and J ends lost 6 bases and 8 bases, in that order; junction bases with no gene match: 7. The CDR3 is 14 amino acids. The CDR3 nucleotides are TGTGCCAGCAGTTACCTAGCGGGAGCATATGAGCAGTTCTTC. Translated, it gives CASSYLAGAYEQFF.

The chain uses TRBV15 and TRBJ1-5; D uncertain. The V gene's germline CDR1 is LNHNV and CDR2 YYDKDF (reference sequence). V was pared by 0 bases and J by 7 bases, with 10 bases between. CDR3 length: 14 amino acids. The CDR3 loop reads CATSRDGVGQPQHF. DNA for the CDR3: TGTGCCACCAGCAGAGATGGGGTAGGGCAGCCCCAGCATTTT.

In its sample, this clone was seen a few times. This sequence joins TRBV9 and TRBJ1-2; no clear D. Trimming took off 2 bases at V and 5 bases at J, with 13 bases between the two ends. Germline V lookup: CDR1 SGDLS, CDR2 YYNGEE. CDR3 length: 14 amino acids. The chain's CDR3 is CASSVSSGWYGYTF. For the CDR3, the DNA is TGTGCCAGCAGCGTTTCCTCAGGATGGTATGGCTACACCTTC. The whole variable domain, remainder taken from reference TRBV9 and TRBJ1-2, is DSGVTQTPKHLITATGQRVTLRCSPRSGDLSVYWYQQSLDQGLQFLIQYYNGEERAKGNILERFSAQQFPDLHSELNLSSLELGDSALYFCASSVSSGWYGYTFGSGTRLTVV.

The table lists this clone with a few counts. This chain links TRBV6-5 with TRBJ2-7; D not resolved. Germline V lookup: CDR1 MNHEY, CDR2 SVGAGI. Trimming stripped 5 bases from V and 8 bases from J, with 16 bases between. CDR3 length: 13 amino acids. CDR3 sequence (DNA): TGTGCCAGCAGTGAACCCTTCCAGGCAAAGCAGTACTTC. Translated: CASSEPFQAKQYF.

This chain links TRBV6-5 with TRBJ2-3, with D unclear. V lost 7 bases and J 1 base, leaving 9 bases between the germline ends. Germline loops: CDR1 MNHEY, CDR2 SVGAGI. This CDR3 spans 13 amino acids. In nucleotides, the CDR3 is TGTGCCAGCACGGCGCCGGGCACAGATACGCAGTATTTT. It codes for CASTAPGTDTQYF.

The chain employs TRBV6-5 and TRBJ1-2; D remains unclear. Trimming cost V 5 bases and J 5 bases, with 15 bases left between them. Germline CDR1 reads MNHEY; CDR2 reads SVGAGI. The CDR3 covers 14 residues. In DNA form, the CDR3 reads TGTGCCAGCAGTCTGGAACAGACAATTTATGGCTACACCTTC. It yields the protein CASSLEQTIYGYTF.

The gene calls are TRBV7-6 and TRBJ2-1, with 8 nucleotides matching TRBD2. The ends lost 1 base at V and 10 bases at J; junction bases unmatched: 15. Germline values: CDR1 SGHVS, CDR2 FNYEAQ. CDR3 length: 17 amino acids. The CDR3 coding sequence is TGTGCCAGCAGCTTAGAATTCCCCTCCGGGGGGGCCGTCGAGCAGTTCTTC. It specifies CASSLEFPSGGAVEQFF.

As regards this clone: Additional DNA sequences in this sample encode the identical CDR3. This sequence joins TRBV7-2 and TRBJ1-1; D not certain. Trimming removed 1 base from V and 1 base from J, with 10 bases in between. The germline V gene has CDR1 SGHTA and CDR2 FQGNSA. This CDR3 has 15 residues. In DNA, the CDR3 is TGTGCCAGCAGCTTAGATGGAGCCAGGAACACTGAAGCTTTCTTT. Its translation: CASSLDGARNTEAFF.